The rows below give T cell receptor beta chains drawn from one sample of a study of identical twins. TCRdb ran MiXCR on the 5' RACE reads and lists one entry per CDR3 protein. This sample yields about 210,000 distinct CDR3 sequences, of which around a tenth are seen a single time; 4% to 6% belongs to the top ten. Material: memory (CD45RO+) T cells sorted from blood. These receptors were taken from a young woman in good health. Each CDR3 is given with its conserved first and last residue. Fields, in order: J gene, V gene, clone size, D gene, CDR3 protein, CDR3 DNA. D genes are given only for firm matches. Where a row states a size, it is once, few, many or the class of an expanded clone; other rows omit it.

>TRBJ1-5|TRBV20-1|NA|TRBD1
CSARDPGQGKGQPQHF
TGCAGTGCTAGAGATCCGGGACAGGGGAAGGGTCAGCCCCAGCATTTT
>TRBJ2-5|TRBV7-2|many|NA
CASSLRKGTQYF
TGTGCCAGCAGCTTAAGGAAGGGGACCCAGTACTTC
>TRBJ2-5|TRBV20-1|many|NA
CSARWQGEETQYF
TGCAGTGCTAGGTGGCAGGGAGAAGAGACCCAGTACTTC
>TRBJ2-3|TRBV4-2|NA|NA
CACSQDLLAPDTQYF
TGTGCCTGCAGCCAAGATTTGCTAGCGCCAGATACGCAGTATTTT
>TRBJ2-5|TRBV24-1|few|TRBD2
CATSDPTSGGQETQYF
TGTGCCACCAGTGATCCCACTAGCGGGGGACAAGAGACCCAGTACTTC
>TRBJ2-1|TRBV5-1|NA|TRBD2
CASRLQLAGGLNEQFF
TGCGCCAGCAGGCTTCAACTAGCGGGGGGCTTAAATGAGCAGTTCTTC
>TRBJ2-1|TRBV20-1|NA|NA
CSSFLASNEQFF
TGCAGTTCTTTTCTAGCTAGCAATGAGCAGTTCTTC
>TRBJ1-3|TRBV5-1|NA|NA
CASSLAGGAGGNTIYF
TGCGCCAGCAGCTTGGCCGGGGGGGCTGGTGGAAACACCATATATTTT
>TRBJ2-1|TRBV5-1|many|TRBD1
CASSHGTGVYNEQFF
TGCGCCAGCAGCCACGGGACAGGGGTCTACAATGAGCAGTTCTTC
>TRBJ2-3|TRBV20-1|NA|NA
CSAGRLDTQYF
TGCAGTGCTGGACGACTAGATACGCAGTATTTT
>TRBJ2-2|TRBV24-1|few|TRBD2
CATNGGSTGELFF
TGTGCCACCAACGGGGGGTCCACCGGGGAGCTGTTTTTT
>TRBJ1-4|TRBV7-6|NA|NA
CASSTNNEKLFF
TGTGCCAGCAGCACCAACAATGAAAAACTGTTTTTT
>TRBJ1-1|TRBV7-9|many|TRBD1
CASSQGGGTEAFF
TGTGCCAGCAGCCAGGGGGGGGGCACTGAAGCTTTCTTT
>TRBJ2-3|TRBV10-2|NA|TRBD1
CASSDQDRANTQYF
TGCGCCAGCAGTGATCAGGACAGGGCAAATACGCAGTATTTT
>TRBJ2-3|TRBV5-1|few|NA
CASSPGQFPLDTQYF
TGCGCCAGCAGCCCCGGACAGTTTCCCTTAGATACGCAGTATTTT
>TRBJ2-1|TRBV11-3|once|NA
CASSPRGYNEQFF
TGTGCCAGCAGCCCCCGAGGCTACAATGAGCAGTTCTTC
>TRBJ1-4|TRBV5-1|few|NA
CASSLEPVSEKLFF
TGCGCCAGCAGCTTGGAACCTGTTAGCGAAAAACTGTTTTTT
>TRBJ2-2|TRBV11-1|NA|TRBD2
CASSPMPNPGLNTGELFF
TGTGCCAGCAGCCCGATGCCTAATCCGGGACTAAACACCGGGGAGCTGTTTTTT
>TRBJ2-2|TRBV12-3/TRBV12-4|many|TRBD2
CASTASGRFTGELFF
TGTGCCAGCACCGCTAGCGGGAGATTCACCGGGGAGCTGTTTTTT
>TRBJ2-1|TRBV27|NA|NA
CTSSLIGWGKVEQFF
TGTACCAGCAGTTTAATTGGGTGGGGAAAGGTTGAGCAGTTCTTC
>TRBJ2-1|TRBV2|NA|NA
CASSDSGKGGYNEQFF
TGTGCCAGCAGTGACTCTGGAAAGGGCGGCTACAATGAGCAGTTCTTC
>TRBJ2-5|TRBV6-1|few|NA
CASSEVWTTLETQYF
TGTGCCAGCAGTGAAGTCTGGACAACCCTAGAGACCCAGTACTTC
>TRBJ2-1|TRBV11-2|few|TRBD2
CASSRDYAGGVSSYNEQFF
TGTGCCAGCAGCCGAGACTACGCGGGGGGGGTGAGCTCCTACAATGAGCAGTTCTTC
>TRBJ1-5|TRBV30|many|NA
CAWRPDSNQPQHF
TGTGCCTGGAGGCCAGACAGCAATCAGCCCCAGCATTTT
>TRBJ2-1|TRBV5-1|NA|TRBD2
CASSLGSGTSQLNEQFF
TGCGCCAGCAGCTTGGGATCCGGGACTAGTCAGCTCAATGAGCAGTTCTTC
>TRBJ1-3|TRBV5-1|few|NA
CASSLQIPEGNTIYF
TGCGCCAGCAGCTTGCAGATCCCCGAAGGAAACACCATATATTTT
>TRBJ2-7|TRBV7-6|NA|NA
CASSERVGQYF
TGTGCCAGCAGCGAGCGGGTTGGGCAGTACTTC
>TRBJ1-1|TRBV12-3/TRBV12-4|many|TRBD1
CASRYNRGEAFF
TGTGCCAGCAGATATAACAGGGGTGAAGCTTTCTTT
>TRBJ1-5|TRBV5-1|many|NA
CASSSDWNQPQHF
TGCGCCAGCAGTTCGGACTGGAATCAGCCCCAGCATTTT
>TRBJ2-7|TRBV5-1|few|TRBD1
CASSRTGTGGHEQYF
TGCGCCAGCAGCCGTACCGGGACAGGGGGCCACGAGCAGTACTTC
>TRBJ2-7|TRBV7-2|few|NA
CASSLNSGNEQYF
TGTGCCAGCAGCTTAAACAGCGGCAACGAGCAGTACTTC
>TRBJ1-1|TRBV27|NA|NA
CASSSESRGLRAEAFF
TGTGCCAGCAGTTCGGAGTCGAGGGGTTTGAGGGCTGAAGCTTTCTTT
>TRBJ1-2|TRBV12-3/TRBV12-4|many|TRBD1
CASSPTGGKGYGYTF
TGTGCCAGCAGCCCTACAGGGGGCAAAGGCTATGGCTACACCTTC
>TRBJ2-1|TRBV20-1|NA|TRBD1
CSARGSGTGILSSYNEQFF
TGCAGTGCTAGAGGTTCCGGGACAGGGATCCTTAGCTCCTACAATGAGCAGTTCTTC
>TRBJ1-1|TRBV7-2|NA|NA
CASIKEGVNTEAFF
TGTGCCAGCATTAAGGAGGGGGTGAACACTGAAGCTTTCTTT
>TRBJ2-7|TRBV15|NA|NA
CATSRGSYEQYF
TGTGCCACCAGCAGAGGATCCTACGAGCAGTACTTC
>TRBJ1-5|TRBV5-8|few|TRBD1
CASSTRDRPQPQHF
TGTGCCAGCAGCACCCGGGACAGGCCTCAGCCCCAGCATTTT
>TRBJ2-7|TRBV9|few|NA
CASSVSLVSYEQYF
TGTGCCAGCAGCGTGTCACTAGTCTCCTACGAGCAGTACTTC
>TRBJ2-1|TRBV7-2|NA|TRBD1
CASSADRGLFF
TGTGCCAGCAGCGCGGACAGGGGGTTGTTCTTC
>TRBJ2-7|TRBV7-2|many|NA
CASSLGPINHF
TGTGCCAGCAGCTTAGGTCCAATAAACCATTTC
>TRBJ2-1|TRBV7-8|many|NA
CASSFISSSYNEQFF
TGTGCCAGCAGTTTCATATCGAGCTCCTACAATGAGCAGTTCTTC
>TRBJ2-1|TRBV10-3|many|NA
CAIRTEGGSYNEQFF
TGTGCCATCAGGACGGAGGGGGGCTCCTACAATGAGCAGTTCTTC
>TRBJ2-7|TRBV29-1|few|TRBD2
CSVGASGDSYEQYF
TGCAGCGTTGGGGCTAGCGGGGACTCCTACGAGCAGTACTTC
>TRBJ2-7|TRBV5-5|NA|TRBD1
CAMWPGQILYEQYF
TGTGCCATGTGGCCGGGACAGATCCTGTACGAGCAGTACTTC
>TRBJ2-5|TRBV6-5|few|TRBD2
CASSYGAGGLGKTQYF
TGTGCCAGCAGTTACGGTGCGGGAGGGCTTGGGAAGACCCAGTACTTC
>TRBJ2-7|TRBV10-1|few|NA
CASLGSGVSYEQYF
TGCGCCAGCCTAGGATCAGGGGTTAGCTACGAGCAGTACTTC
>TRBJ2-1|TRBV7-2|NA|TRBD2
CASSLAILAGGYNEQFF
TGTGCCAGCAGCTTAGCTATACTAGCGGGAGGCTACAATGAGCAGTTCTTC
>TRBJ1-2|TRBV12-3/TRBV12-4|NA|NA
CASSLSRDGYTF
TGTGCCAGCAGTTTAAGCAGGGATGGCTACACCTTC
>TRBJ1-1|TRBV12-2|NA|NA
CASRFYLPGTENTEAFF
TGTGCAAGTCGCTTTTACCTCCCCGGGACAGAGAACACTGAAGCTTTCTTT
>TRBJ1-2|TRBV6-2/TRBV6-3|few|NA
CASSFRGLKGTF
TGTGCCAGCAGTTTCCGGGGGTTGAAAGGCACCTTC